The clone carrying this T cell receptor (beta chain) occurred many times. Its antigen is unknown. Unsorted libraries used 2 million PBMCs kept at -80 degrees C. This sample was included in a study of neurological immune-mediated disorders. Study observations and caveats: Expansion of TCR clones was greatest in HTLV-1-associated myelopathy and smallest in multiple sclerosis, where it fell below that of healthy controls.

The V gene's germline CDR1 is SNHLY and CDR2 FYNNEI. The length of the CDR3 is 14 residues. With 7 bases removed from V and 1 base from J, the gap between germline ends came to 13 bases. As for the cDNA, it was generated by 5'RACE with 10-nucleotide random UMIs. TCRdb used MiXCR to reprocess the 5' RACE reads, holding one entry per CDR3 protein. The table lists tens of thousands of distinct CDR3 sequences, nearly 7.5% of them singletons. V gene TRBV2 combines with J gene TRBJ1-1; D is undetermined. What was sequenced was PBMCs. The receptor was isolated from a woman aged 40-49 years in good health. CDR3 nucleotides: TGTGCCAGCACCACGACATTTGGGAACACTGAAGCTTTCTTT. Its translation is CASTTTFGNTEAFF.